A single T cell receptor beta chain is shown here with its context. This entry is derived from a study of blood T cell repertoires in COVID-19. For the study at large: Acute-phase and convalescent COVID-19 samples originated in the United States, Italy and Spain. PBMCs, B-cell-depleted T cells, or T cells provided the cDNA or gDNA that made up the material.

V was shortened by 5 bases and J by 2 bases, with 10 bases between the two germline ends. The CDR3 has 13 residues. Germline V CDR1 and CDR2: MDHEN, SYDVKM. The repertoire was sequenced with immunoSEQ multiplex PCR; TCRdb's copy has only in-frame clones and lacks some. The data contain almost 70,000 clones, roughly nine tenths of them singletons. Sequenced: peripheral blood. The TCR originated in a woman between 45 and 60 years old with active COVID-19. The chain links TRBV28 to TRBJ2-7, with a tentative D call TRBD1 (6 bases). Here the CDR3 reads CASSRTAPYEQYF. The CDR3 region has the DNA TGTGCCAGCAGTAGGACAGCCCCCTACGAGCAGTACTTC.